This T cell receptor (beta chain) was identified in a study of blood T cell repertoires in COVID-19. Study overall: Researchers got acute and convalescent COVID-19 samples from the United States, Italy and Spain. The analysed material was cDNA or gDNA that came from T cells, B-cell-depleted T cells, or PBMCs.

Authors' processing steps: Reference gene primer amplification yielded estimated nucleated cell counts. Measured with immunoSEQ multiplex PCR; TCRdb has only the in-frame clones, and not every one. That table gives V, J and clone size, and the DNA gave D and trimming. The sample holds around 100,000 clones; approximately 90% are singletons and the top ten take approximately 29%. Germline loops: CDR1 MDHEN, CDR2 SYDVKM. There are 15 residues in the CDR3. Trimming stripped 2 bases from V and 2 bases from J, with 9 bases between. The sequence came from a woman over 75 with acute or convalescent COVID-19. The chain employs TRBV28 and TRBJ1-4; possible D gene TRBD1, 5 bases. Sequenced material: peripheral blood. CDR3 DNA: TGTGCCAGCAGTTTAGGGGGGAGGACTAATGAAAAACTGTTTTTT. Translating gives CASSLGGRTNEKLFF.